This is a list of T cell receptor beta chains from one sample in a study of shared clonotypes between healthy human individuals. Measured with immunoSEQ multiplex PCR; TCRdb has only the in-frame clones, and not every one. This table holds about 2 million clones, over 85% found once. The material sequenced was naive CD8+ T cells sorted from blood. These receptors were taken from a man younger than 35 in good health. Both conserved end residues are part of each CDR3. D genes are given only for firm matches. Clone size appears in some rows only: once, few, many, or a class for an expanded clone.

size	D	V	J	length	CDR3	DNA
.	TRBD2	TRBV18	TRBJ2-1	15	CASSSTGGHYNEQFF	TGTGCCAGCTCAAGTACGGGGGGGCATTACAATGAGCAGTTCTTC
.	.	TRBV2	TRBJ2-1	16	CASSWTEETSYNEQFF	TGTGCCAGCAGCTGGACAGAAGAAACGAGCTACAATGAGCAGTTCTTC
.	.	TRBV11-3	TRBJ2-3	15	CASSLVGSGTDTQYF	TGTGCCAGCAGCTTAGTCGGGTCCGGGACAGATACGCAGTATTTT
.	.	TRBV5-6	TRBJ2-7	14	CASSATGSTYEQYF	TGTGCCAGCAGCGCGACCGGGTCTACCTACGAGCAGTACTTC
.	.	TRBV6-5	TRBJ2-5	15	CASSYTGGVGETQYF	TGTGCCAGCAGTTACACCGGAGGTGTGGGAGAGACCCAGTACTTC
.	.	TRBV13	TRBJ1-4	15	CASSKRTVADEKLFF	TGTGCCAGCAGCAAAAGGACGGTCGCCGATGAAAAACTGTTTTTT
.	.	TRBV13	TRBJ2-2	12	CASSGRFGELFF	TGTGCCAGCAGCGGCAGGTTCGGGGAGCTGTTTTTT
once	TRBD2	TRBV11-2	TRBJ2-5	16	CASSETSGGARETQYF	TGTGCCAGCAGCGAAACTAGCGGGGGGGCCCGGGAGACCCAGTACTTC
.	.	TRBV30	TRBJ2-7	12	CAWSVPSYEQYF	TGTGCCTGGAGTGTACCCTCCTACGAGCAGTACTTC
.	.	TRBV28	TRBJ2-3	13	CASTPVGTDTQYF	TGTGCCAGCACTCCGGTGGGGACAGATACGCAGTATTTT
.	.	TRBV9	TRBJ1-1	16	CASSVALANPWAEAFF	TGTGCCAGCAGCGTAGCTTTGGCAAACCCTTGGGCTGAAGCTTTCTTT
once	TRBD2	TRBV4-1	TRBJ2-3	15	CASSQDGKRGDTQYF	TGCGCCAGCAGCCAAGACGGGAAGCGGGGCGATACGCAGTATTTT
.	.	TRBV6-1	TRBJ1-2	19	CASSERLLSAAIRLVGYTF	TGTGCCAGCAGTGAACGATTACTTTCAGCGGCTATCAGGCTCGTTGGCTACACCTTC
.	.	TRBV4-3	TRBJ2-1	13	CASSQDEDNEQFF	TGCGCCAGCAGCCAAGATGAGGACAATGAGCAGTTCTTC
.	.	TRBV4-3	TRBJ1-6	15	CASSQDWGYNSPLHF	TGCGCCAGCAGCCAAGATTGGGGTTATAATTCACCCCTCCACTTT
.	.	TRBV10-3	TRBJ2-3	12	CATYTQGDTQYF	TGTGCCACCTACACCCAGGGAGATACGCAGTATTTT
.	.	TRBV30	TRBJ1-5	13	CAWSGGVDQPQHF	TGTGCCTGGAGCGGGGGTGTGGATCAGCCCCAGCATTTT
.	.	TRBV6-5	TRBJ2-2	16	CASSYSLGEVTGELFF	TGTGCCAGCAGTTACTCTCTAGGGGAAGTCACCGGGGAGCTGTTTTTT
.	TRBD1	TRBV5-6	TRBJ2-5	15	CASSPDRGRTETQYF	TGTGCCAGCAGCCCGGACAGGGGGCGCACTGAGACCCAGTACTTC
.	TRBD2	TRBV27	TRBJ2-7	14	CASSWTSGRVEQYF	TGTGCCAGCAGTTGGACTAGCGGGAGAGTGGAGCAGTACTTC
.	TRBD1	TRBV5-6	TRBJ1-1	14	CASSPGQWNTEAFF	TGTGCCAGCAGCCCGGGACAGTGGAACACTGAAGCTTTCTTT
.	.	TRBV4-3	TRBJ2-3	11	CASSQDGPQYF	TGCGCCAGCAGCCAAGATGGCCCCCAGTATTTT
.	.	TRBV7-9	TRBJ1-1	12	CASSKDRTEAFF	TGTGCCAGCAGCAAAGACAGGACTGAAGCTTTCTTT
.	.	TRBV11-2	TRBJ2-7	14	CASSLYVTGYEQYF	TGTGCCAGCAGCCTTTACGTTACAGGGTACGAGCAGTACTTC
.	.	TRBV4-1	TRBJ2-1	17	CASSHRGMGGLYNEQFF	TGCGCCAGCAGCCACCGGGGGATGGGGGGACTCTACAATGAGCAGTTCTTC
.	.	TRBV30	TRBJ1-2	15	CAWGDNREANYGYTF	TGTGCCTGGGGAGACAACAGGGAGGCTAACTATGGCTACACCTTC
.	.	TRBV9	TRBJ2-3	15	CASSGEEGWADTQYF	TGTGCCAGCAGCGGTGAGGAGGGGTGGGCAGATACGCAGTATTTT
once	TRBD1	TRBV11-2	TRBJ2-4	12	CASSSGTEFKYF	TGTGCCAGCAGCTCCGGGACAGAGTTTAAGTACTTC
.	.	TRBV9	TRBJ1-1	16	CASSVDGIGTSTEAFF	TGTGCCAGCAGCGTAGACGGGATAGGGACGAGCACTGAAGCTTTCTTT
.	.	TRBV6-5	TRBJ2-5	15	CASSPLWGDQETQYF	TGTGCCAGCAGTCCCCTATGGGGGGACCAAGAGACCCAGTACTTC
.	TRBD1	TRBV9	TRBJ1-5	15	CASSVTGEQIQPQHF	TGTGCCAGCAGCGTAACAGGGGAGCAGATTCAGCCCCAGCATTTT
.	TRBD2	TRBV7-7	TRBJ2-1	15	CASSRTSGIYNEQFF	TGTGCTAGCAGCCGGACTAGCGGGATTTACAATGAGCAGTTCTTC
.	.	TRBV25-1	TRBJ2-7	14	CASSEYGSTYEQYF	TGTGCCAGCAGTGAATATGGCAGTACCTACGAGCAGTACTTC
.	.	TRBV27	TRBJ2-3	18	CASSLSNPPGNPSDTQYF	TGTGCCAGCAGTTTATCGAATCCTCCAGGGAATCCTTCAGATACGCAGTATTTT
.	.	TRBV14	TRBJ2-1	14	CASSQVGSYNEQFF	TGTGCCAGCAGCCAAGTAGGGTCCTACAATGAGCAGTTCTTC
few	.	TRBV6-1	TRBJ1-2	14	CASSEASPLYGYTF	TGTGCCAGCAGTGAAGCCAGCCCCCTCTATGGCTACACCTTC
.	TRBD2	TRBV4-3	TRBJ2-1	18	CASSPGLAGGDSYNEQFF	TGCGCCAGCAGCCCGGGACTAGCGGGAGGGGACTCCTACAATGAGCAGTTCTTC
.	.	TRBV6-6	TRBJ1-6	13	CASSYSSASPLHF	TGTGCCAGCAGTTACAGCTCAGCCTCACCCCTCCACTTT
.	.	TRBV27	TRBJ2-2	13	CASSFRVTGELFF	TGTGCCAGCAGTTTTAGGGTGACCGGGGAGCTGTTTTTT
.	.	TRBV9	TRBJ2-7	12	CASSVGDYEQYF	TGTGCCAGCAGCGTAGGTGACTACGAGCAGTACTTC
.	.	TRBV7-8	TRBJ2-7	15	CASSSGGLPDYEQYF	TGTGCCAGCAGCTCCGGAGGGCTCCCTGATTACGAGCAGTACTTC
.	.	TRBV7-9	TRBJ1-1	15	CASSRVQGQYTEAFF	TGTGCCAGCAGCCGTGTACAGGGTCAGTACACTGAAGCTTTCTTT
.	.	TRBV5-8	TRBJ2-7	12	CASSLRTYEQYF	TGTGCCAGCAGCTTAAGGACTTACGAGCAGTACTTC
.	TRBD1	TRBV29-1	TRBJ2-3	15	CSVEYVDRGLDTQYF	TGCAGCGTTGAGTATGTTGACAGGGGGTTGGATACGCAGTATTTT
.	TRBD2	TRBV6-5	TRBJ2-1	14	CASSYREGYNEQFF	TGTGCCAGCAGTTACCGGGAGGGATACAATGAGCAGTTCTTC
.	.	TRBV10-2	TRBJ1-5	15	CASSESLSGIQPQHF	TGCGCCAGCAGTGAGAGCTTGAGCGGGATTCAGCCCCAGCATTTT
.	.	TRBV13	TRBJ2-7	14	CASSLPGYSYEQYF	TGTGCCAGCAGCTTACCGGGATACTCCTACGAGCAGTACTTC
.	TRBD2	TRBV11-2	TRBJ2-1	15	CASSVTAGANNEQFF	TGTGCCAGCAGCGTTACAGCGGGAGCTAACAATGAGCAGTTCTTC
.	TRBD1	TRBV6-1	TRBJ1-1	15	CASSDITGGNTEAFF	TGTGCCAGCAGTGACATAACAGGGGGGAACACTGAAGCTTTCTTT
many	.	TRBV6-5	TRBJ2-7	13	CASSYSAAGEQYF	TGTGCCAGCAGTTACTCCGCGGCCGGCGAGCAGTACTTC
once	.	TRBV29-1	TRBJ2-3	13	CSVDPRTTDTQYF	TGCAGCGTTGATCCCAGGACGACAGATACGCAGTATTTT
once	.	TRBV27	TRBJ1-6	18	CASSLVGVQGPYNSPLHF	TGTGCCAGCAGTTTGGTGGGGGTACAAGGCCCCTATAATTCACCCCTCCACTTT
.	.	TRBV29-1	TRBJ1-1	10	CSVPDTEAFF	TGCAGCGTTCCTGACACTGAAGCTTTCTTT
.	TRBD1	TRBV28	TRBJ1-5	15	CASSPTGGGNQPQHF	TGTGCCAGCAGCCCGACAGGGGGTGGTAATCAGCCCCAGCATTTT
.	.	TRBV7-9	TRBJ1-1	13	CASSLGPNPEAFF	TGTGCCAGCAGCTTGGGACCGAACCCTGAAGCTTTCTTT
.	.	TRBV7-2	TRBJ2-2	12	CASSLGSGELFF	TGTGCCAGCAGCTTGGGATCCGGGGAGCTGTTTTTT
.	.	TRBV9	TRBJ2-2	14	CASSVKSGPGELFF	TGTGCCAGCAGCGTAAAATCTGGGCCCGGGGAGCTGTTTTTT